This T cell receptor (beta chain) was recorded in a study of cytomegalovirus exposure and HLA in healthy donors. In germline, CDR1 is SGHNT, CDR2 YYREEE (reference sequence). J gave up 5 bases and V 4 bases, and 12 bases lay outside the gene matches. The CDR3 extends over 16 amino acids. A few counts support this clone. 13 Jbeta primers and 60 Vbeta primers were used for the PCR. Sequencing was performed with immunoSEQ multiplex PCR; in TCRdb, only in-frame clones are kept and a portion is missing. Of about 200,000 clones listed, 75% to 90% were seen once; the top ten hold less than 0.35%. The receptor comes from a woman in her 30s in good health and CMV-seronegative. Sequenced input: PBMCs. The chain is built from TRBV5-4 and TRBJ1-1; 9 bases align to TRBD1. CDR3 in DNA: TGTGCCAGCAGCCAATGGGGCAGGGGACAGGGAACTGAAGCTTTCTTT. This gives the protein CASSQWGRGQGTEAFF.